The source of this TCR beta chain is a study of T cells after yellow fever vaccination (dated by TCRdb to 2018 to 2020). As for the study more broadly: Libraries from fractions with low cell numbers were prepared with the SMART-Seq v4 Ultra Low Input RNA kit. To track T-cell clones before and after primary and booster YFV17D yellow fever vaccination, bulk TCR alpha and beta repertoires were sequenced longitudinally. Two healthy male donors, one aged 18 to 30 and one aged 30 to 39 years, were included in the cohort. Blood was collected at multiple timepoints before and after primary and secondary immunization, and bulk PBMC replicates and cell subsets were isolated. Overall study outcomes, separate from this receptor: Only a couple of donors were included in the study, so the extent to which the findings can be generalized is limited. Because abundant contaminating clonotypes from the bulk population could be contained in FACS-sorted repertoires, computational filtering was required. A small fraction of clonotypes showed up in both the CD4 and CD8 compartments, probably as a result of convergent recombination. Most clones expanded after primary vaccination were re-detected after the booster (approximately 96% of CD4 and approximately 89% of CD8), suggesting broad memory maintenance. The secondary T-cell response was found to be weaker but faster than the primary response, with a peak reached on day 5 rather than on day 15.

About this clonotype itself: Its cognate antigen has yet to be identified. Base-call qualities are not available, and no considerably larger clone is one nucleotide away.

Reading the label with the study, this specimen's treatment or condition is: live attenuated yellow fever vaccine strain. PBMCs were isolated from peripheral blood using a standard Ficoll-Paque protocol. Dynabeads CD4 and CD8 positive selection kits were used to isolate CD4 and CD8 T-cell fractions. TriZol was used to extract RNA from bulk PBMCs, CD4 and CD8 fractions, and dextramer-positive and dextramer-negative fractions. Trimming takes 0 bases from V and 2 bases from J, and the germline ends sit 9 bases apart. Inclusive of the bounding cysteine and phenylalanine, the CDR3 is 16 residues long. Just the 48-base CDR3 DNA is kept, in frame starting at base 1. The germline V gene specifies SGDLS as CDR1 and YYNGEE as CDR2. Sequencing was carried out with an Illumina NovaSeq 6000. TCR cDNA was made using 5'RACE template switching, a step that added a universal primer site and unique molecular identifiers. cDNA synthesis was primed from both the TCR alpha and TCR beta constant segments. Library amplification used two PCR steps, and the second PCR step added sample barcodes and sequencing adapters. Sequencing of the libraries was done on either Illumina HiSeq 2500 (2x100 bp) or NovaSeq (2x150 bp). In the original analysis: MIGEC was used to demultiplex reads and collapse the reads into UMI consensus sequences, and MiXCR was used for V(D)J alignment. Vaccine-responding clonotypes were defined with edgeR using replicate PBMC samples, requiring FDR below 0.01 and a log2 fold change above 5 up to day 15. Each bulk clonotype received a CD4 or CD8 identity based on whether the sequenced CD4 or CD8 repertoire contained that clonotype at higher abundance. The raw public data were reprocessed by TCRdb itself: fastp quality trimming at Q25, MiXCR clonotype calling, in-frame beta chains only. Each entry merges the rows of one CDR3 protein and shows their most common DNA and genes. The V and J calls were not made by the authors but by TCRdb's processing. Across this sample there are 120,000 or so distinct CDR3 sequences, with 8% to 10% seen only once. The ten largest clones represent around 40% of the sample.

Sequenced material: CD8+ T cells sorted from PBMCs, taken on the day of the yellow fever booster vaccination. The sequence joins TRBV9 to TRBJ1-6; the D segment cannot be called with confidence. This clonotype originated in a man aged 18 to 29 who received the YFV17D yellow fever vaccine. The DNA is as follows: TGTGCCAGCAGCGTAGAGGGAACCCCCTATAATTCACCCCTCCACTTT. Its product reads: CASSVEGTPYNSPLHF.